This T cell receptor (beta chain) derives from a study of blood T cell repertoires in COVID-19. Across the study: From T cells, B-cell-depleted T cells, or PBMCs came the material, which was cDNA or gDNA.

Authors' analysis steps: It was from reference gene primer amplification that nucleated cell counts were estimated. Repertoires were generated with immunoSEQ multiplex PCR, while TCRdb's copy carries only in-frame clones and drops some. V, J and clone size derive from that table, while D and trimming were established from the DNA sequence. The profile shows about 240,000 clones, around 89% of them singletons. The germline CDR1 and CDR2 sequences are MDHEN and SYDVKM. CDR3 length: 15 residues. The V segment lost 3 bases and the J segment 4 bases; nucleotides outside the gene matches: 4. Everyone who took part was roughly 18 to 89 years old, and they came from over 20 US areas. Recovered status applied to Cohort 3 donors who had two consecutive negative PCRs. It also applied to those with clearance or with symptom resolution.

Specimen: PBMCs or T cells enriched from blood (not recorded which). J is TRBJ2-1 and V is TRBV28; 9 nucleotides match TRBD2. This TCR was sampled from a woman in her twenties or thirties who had recovered from COVID-19. This CDR3 is CASSLGGREYNEQFF. CDR3 nucleotide sequence: TGTGCCAGCAGTTTGGGCGGGAGGGAGTACAATGAGCAGTTCTTC.